This T cell receptor beta chain stems from a study of OX40 agonist ivuxolimab in advanced cancers. The data were produced by immunoSEQ multiplex PCR, yet TCRdb's version contains in-frame clones alone and is incomplete. The table shows about 56,000 clones, with around 87% occurring only once. Germline V gene data show CDR1 as SGHRS and CDR2 as YFSETQ. V was pared by 3 bases and J by 2 bases, with 6 bases of the junction left unmatched. The CDR3 has 16 residues. This TCR came from an adult with an advanced solid tumor such as melanoma, head and neck, liver or kidney cancer. The source was CD4+ or CD8+ T cells sorted from blood, collected in a trial of the OX40 agonist ivuxolimab. V and J are TRBV5-1 and TRBJ1-3, with 9 bases identical to TRBD1. The CDR3 bases are TGCGCCAGCAGCTCGGGACAGGGTTTGACTGGAAACACCATATATTTT. Residues: CASSSGQGLTGNTIYF.